One sample yielded the 14 T cell receptor beta chains listed below, sequenced in a study of PD-1 blockade in mismatch repair-deficient tumors. Using immunoSEQ multiplex PCR, the repertoire was profiled, and TCRdb retains in-frame clones only, with some absent. The sample lists approximately 51,000 clones, roughly 80% occurring once. Here the sequenced sample was peripheral blood, taken roughly 20 weeks after starting pembrolizumab. Receptor source: an adult with mismatch repair-deficient cancer.

The chain is built from TRBV4-1 and TRBJ2-1; 7 bases are shared with TRBD1. V was clipped by 4 bases and J by 9 bases; unmatched bases: 15. There are 16 residues in the CDR3. CDR1 MGHRA and CDR2 YSYEKL come from the germline V gene. The CDR3 here is CASSPYQDRITSEQFF. As DNA, the CDR3 is TGCGCCAGCAGCCCATACCAGGACAGGATTACAAGTGAGCAGTTCTTC.

The chain has TRBV9 and TRBJ2-2; D not certain. This CDR3 region has 14 residues. The V end lost 3 bases, the J end lost 6 bases, and 12 bases lay between the germline ends. Germline assignment: CDR1 SGDLS and CDR2 YYNGEE. The chain's CDR3 is CASSARLEAGELFF. CDR3 nucleotide sequence: TGTGCCAGCAGCGCCCGTCTCGAGGCCGGGGAGCTGTTTTTT.

The V gene is TRBV9, the J gene TRBJ2-3; possible D gene TRBD1, 5 bases. Trimming shortened V by 6 bases and J by 6 bases, and 17 bases separated the two germline ends. The CDR3 sequence is 14 residues long. Germline V gene data show CDR1 as SGDLS and CDR2 as YYNGEE. CDR3 bases: TGTGCCAGCAATCTTCTTGGGGCCGGTGATACGCAGTATTTT. Translated: CASNLLGAGDTQYF.

The V and J genes are TRBV5-4 and TRBJ2-1; 7 positions match TRBD1. The CDR3 has 13 amino acids. With 4 bases clipped from V and 6 bases from J, the junction kept 4 bases outside the gene matches. Germline CDR1 reads SGHNT; CDR2 reads YYREEE (reference sequence). The CDR3 region has the DNA TGTGCCAGCAGCAGGGACAGAAGCAATGAGCAGTTCTTC. Translating it yields CASSRDRSNEQFF.

The chain has TRBV7-8 and TRBJ2-1; 12 bases align to TRBD2. The CDR3 spans 20 residues. Germline V CDR1 and CDR2: SGHVS, FQNEAQ. J was trimmed by 8 bases and V by 5 bases; bases with no gene match: 22. This CDR3 is CASSPDRVLTTSGSGDEQFF. The CDR3, as DNA: TGTGCCAGCAGCCCCGACAGGGTCCTAACGACTAGCGGGAGTGGCGATGAGCAGTTCTTC.

The chain couples TRBV7-2 to TRBJ2-7, with 11 bases fitting TRBD2. Trimming at V came to 5 bases and at J to 8 bases, leaving 11 bases not matched to a gene. The germline gives CDR1 SGHTA, CDR2 FQGNSA. This CDR3 spans 15 amino acids. The DNA of the CDR3 is TGTGCCAGCAGCATAGGAGGTAGCGGGGGGGACAAGCAGTACTTC. Encoded protein: CASSIGGSGGDKQYF.

This clone was seen more than once but under ten times. The rearrangement links TRBV15 to TRBJ1-3, with D uncertain. This CDR3 spans 13 amino acids. V lost 3 bases, J lost 2 bases, and 5 bases lay in between. Germline CDR1 and CDR2: LNHNV and YYDKDF (reference sequence). Here the CDR3 reads CATSSHAGNTIYF. The CDR3 DNA follows: TGTGCCACCAGCAGCCACGCTGGAAACACCATATATTTT.

The chain employs TRBV9 and TRBJ2-2; D is perhaps TRBD1 or TRBD2 (6 bases each). This CDR3 has 14 amino acids. Germline loops: CDR1 SGDLS, CDR2 YYNGEE. V dropped 0 bases and J dropped 9 bases, with 12 bases sitting between them. CDR3 residues: CASSVAFGGRELFF. Here the CDR3 DNA reads TGTGCCAGCAGCGTAGCTTTTGGGGGGCGGGAGCTGTTTTTT.

The V and J genes are TRBV18 and TRBJ2-2; TRBD1 is a possible D gene (5 bases). CDR3 length equals 14 residues. V gave up 4 bases and J gave up 2 bases, with 8 bases separating them. Germline V gene sequence: CDR1 KGHSH, CDR2 LQKENI. In DNA, the CDR3 is TGTGCCAGCTCACAAGGGGTAAACACCGGGGAGCTGTTTTTT. It specifies CASSQGVNTGELFF.

The CDR3 DNA sequence: TGTGCCAGTAGTCGGCAGAAAGCCTACAATGAGCAGTTCTTC. As protein: CASSRQKAYNEQFF. The chain uses TRBV19 and TRBJ2-1; D gene unclear. The CDR3 extends over 14 amino acids. The germline V gene encodes CDR1 LNHDA and CDR2 SQIVND (reference sequence). Trimming pared 5 bases from V and 2 bases from J, leaving 10 bases between. Filled out from reference TRBV19 and TRBJ2-1, the complete variable domain reads DGGITQSPKYLFRKEGQNVTLSCEQNLNHDAMYWYRQDPGQGLRLIYYSQIVNDFQKGDIAEGYSVSREKKESFPLTVTSAQKNPTAFYLCASSRQKAYNEQFFGPGTRLTVL.

The chain has TRBV11-3 and TRBJ2-3; tentative D call: TRBD1 (6 bases). CDR3 length: 16 residues. Germline CDR1 and CDR2: SGHNT and YENEEA. Trimming removed 4 bases from V and 1 base from J, with 15 bases in between. CDR3 sequence (DNA): TGTGCCAGCAGCTCAGTGGGGGCGGTTGGCACAGATACGCAGTATTTT. This codes for CASSSVGAVGTDTQYF.

The rearrangement uses TRBV5-8 and TRBJ1-1, with D unresolved. CDR1 is SGHTS and CDR2 is YDEGEE in the germline V gene. The CDR3 consists of 14 residues. The V and J ends lost 0 bases and 1 base respectively, with 7 bases between them. The chain's CDR3 is CASSLVPENTEAFF. CDR3 DNA sequence: TGTGCCAGCAGCTTGGTCCCGGAGAACACTGAAGCTTTCTTT. Filled out from reference TRBV5-8 and TRBJ1-1, the complete variable domain reads EAGVTQSPTHLIKTRGQQATLRCSPISGHTSVYWYQQALGLGLQFLLWYDEGEERNRGNFPPRFSGRQFPNYSSELNVNALELEDSALYLCASSLVPENTEAFFGQGTRLTVV.

The gene calls are TRBV18 and TRBJ2-7; D unresolved. This CDR3 is 13 amino acids long. Looked up from germline, CDR1 is KGHSH and CDR2 is LQKENI. Trimming cost V 3 bases and J 12 bases, with 18 bases left between them. CDR3 protein: CASSPGVGFPGYF. The CDR3 coding sequence is TGTGCCAGCTCACCTGGAGTTGGTTTTCCTGGGTACTTC.

The V call is TRBV11-2, the J call TRBJ2-2; D ambiguous. Germline CDR1 is SGHAT and CDR2 is FQNNGV. CDR3 length: 14 amino acids. The germline V and J ends were trimmed by 5 bases and 5 bases, with 12 bases remaining between them. CDR3 amino acids: CASSPIFGTGELFF. CDR3 in DNA: TGTGCCAGCAGCCCGATTTTCGGTACCGGGGAGCTGTTTTTT.